This paragraph covers one TCR beta chain sequence. Libraries were prepared by immunoSEQ multiplex PCR; TCRdb keeps only in-frame clonotypes and omits some of them. The sample shows 75,000 or so clones, 95% of them seen only once. The germline V gene has CDR1 KGHSH and CDR2 LQKENI. V was shortened by 3 bases and J by 0 bases, with 11 bases between the two germline ends. The CDR3 contains 15 residues. The data stem from a study of technical replicates of blood from a few donors. V gene TRBV18 combines with J gene TRBJ2-5; a weak D match, TRBD1 (6 bases). Input material: T cells isolated from PBMCs. The TCR originated in a human donor in good health. The CDR3 reads CASSPTTGYQETQYF. CDR3 DNA: TGTGCCAGCTCACCGACGACAGGTTACCAAGAGACCCAGTACTTC.